A selection of T cell receptor beta chains follows, all from one sample in a study of cytomegalovirus exposure and HLA in healthy donors. Generated by immunoSEQ multiplex PCR, the TCRdb table keeps only in-frame clones and is missing some. The table includes 110,000 or so clones, 76% detected once. Sequenced sample: PBMCs. The source of these receptors is a man aged 35 to 55 in good health and CMV-seropositive. The CDR3 runs from the conserved cysteine through the conserved F or W. The order of the fields is J gene, D gene, V gene, CDR3 protein. D genes are given only for firm matches.

J: TRBJ1-6; D: TRBD1; V: TRBV19; CDR3: CASSPTGDSPLHF
J: TRBJ2-4; D: -; V: TRBV7-2; CDR3: CASSPDRLDSQYF
J: TRBJ2-5; D: -; V: TRBV30; CDR3: CAWSRVGVYERETQYF
J: TRBJ1-1; D: TRBD1; V: TRBV7-9; CDR3: CASSSWGQGGWEF
J: TRBJ1-2; D: TRBD1; V: TRBV29-1; CDR3: CSVRGQDYGYTF
J: TRBJ1-5; D: TRBD1; V: TRBV7-8; CDR3: CASSGDRKGPPQHF
J: TRBJ2-7; D: TRBD1; V: TRBV9; CDR3: CASSARSGTGINEQYF
J: TRBJ2-1; D: TRBD2; V: TRBV28; CDR3: CAYAERGSSYNEQFF
J: TRBJ2-1; D: TRBD2; V: TRBV6-5; CDR3: CASSYSLTSGGREQFF
J: TRBJ2-3; D: -; V: TRBV18; CDR3: CTSSPTTFTDTQYF
J: TRBJ2-3; D: -; V: TRBV19; CDR3: CASSIGPRSSTDTQYF
J: TRBJ2-3; D: TRBD2; V: TRBV30; CDR3: CAWSMGLAPTTDTQYF
J: TRBJ1-1; D: TRBD1; V: TRBV7-9; CDR3: CASTTGDTEAFF
J: TRBJ2-5; D: TRBD2; V: TRBV27; CDR3: CASSGLAGQETQYF
J: TRBJ1-5; D: -; V: TRBV27; CDR3: CASGGGSNQPQHF
J: TRBJ2-2; D: TRBD2; V: TRBV4-2; CDR3: CASSQANSGGRSTGELFF
J: TRBJ2-3; D: -; V: TRBV30; CDR3: CAWSVGQPRVDTQYF
J: TRBJ1-1; D: TRBD1; V: TRBV4-2; CDR3: CASSQDRGQDEAFF
J: TRBJ2-7; D: -; V: TRBV18; CDR3: CASSPGDRPYEQYF
J: TRBJ1-1; D: -; V: TRBV28; CDR3: CASGLLTGLTEAFF
J: TRBJ2-2; D: -; V: TRBV28; CDR3: CASLESRRNTGELFF
J: TRBJ2-7; D: TRBD1; V: TRBV5-4; CDR3: CASSLDRGNEQYF
J: TRBJ2-5; D: TRBD2; V: TRBV4-2; CDR3: CASSSDTSGGIQETQYF
J: TRBJ2-5; D: -; V: TRBV15; CDR3: CATSRAWGGPQETQYF
J: TRBJ2-7; D: TRBD2; V: TRBV4-1; CDR3: CASSLGTSGEGGEQYF
J: TRBJ2-3; D: -; V: TRBV18; CDR3: CASSPPSGNSRPDTQYF
J: TRBJ2-2; D: TRBD2; V: TRBV6-5; CDR3: CASSSGLAGGELFF
J: TRBJ2-1; D: TRBD2; V: TRBV2; CDR3: CASLGVAGVKYNEQFF
J: TRBJ2-7; D: TRBD1; V: TRBV6-5; CDR3: CASSYQPGQALYEQYF
J: TRBJ2-7; D: -; V: TRBV15; CDR3: CATSSDRWEQYF
J: TRBJ2-7; D: -; V: TRBV6-5; CDR3: CASSGRSYYEQYF
J: TRBJ1-2; D: -; V: TRBV29-1; CDR3: CSVGSTNYGYTF
J: TRBJ1-1; D: -; V: TRBV5-1; CDR3: CASGNRETEAFF
J: TRBJ2-1; D: TRBD2; V: TRBV18; CDR3: CASLGTSGISSYNEQFF
J: TRBJ1-6; D: TRBD1; V: TRBV30; CDR3: CAWSLDRGSLRPYNSPLHF
J: TRBJ2-3; D: -; V: TRBV20-1; CDR3: CSAQQGGTQYF
J: TRBJ2-7; D: -; V: TRBV7-8; CDR3: CASSLGLRGSGEQYF
J: TRBJ2-3; D: TRBD2; V: TRBV11-3; CDR3: CASSSTGLAGVFTDTQYF
J: TRBJ2-1; D: TRBD2; V: TRBV9; CDR3: CASSGTSGYNEQFF
J: TRBJ2-3; D: TRBD2; V: TRBV27; CDR3: CASSLRAGGPGDTDTQYF
J: TRBJ1-2; D: TRBD1; V: TRBV29-1; CDR3: CSVRDRGGSGGYTF
J: TRBJ2-7; D: TRBD2; V: TRBV29-1; CDR3: CSVEDQTGLKTNEQYF
J: -; D: TRBD2; V: TRBV4-1; CDR3: CASSQVSGSSYEQYF
J: TRBJ1-2; D: TRBD1; V: TRBV2; CDR3: CASRPGQGFPYGYGYTF
J: TRBJ2-3; D: -; V: TRBV7-8; CDR3: CASSKDTYTDTQYF
J: -; D: -; V: TRBV2; CDR3: CASSAMEGPYEQYF
J: TRBJ2-3; D: -; V: TRBV30; CDR3: CAWTRRERDTQYF
J: TRBJ2-1; D: TRBD2; V: TRBV30; CDR3: CAWSVPSGTYNEQFF
J: TRBJ2-1; D: TRBD2; V: TRBV13; CDR3: CASSLAERGGLDNEQFF
J: TRBJ1-1; D: -; V: TRBV6-6; CDR3: CASRTETEAFF
J: TRBJ1-6; D: -; V: TRBV30; CDR3: CAWGAYSYNSPLHF
J: TRBJ1-1; D: -; V: TRBV7-6; CDR3: CASSSGVAGTEAFF
J: TRBJ1-1; D: TRBD1; V: TRBV7-9; CDR3: CASSFNPGTGNTEAFF
J: TRBJ1-3; D: TRBD1; V: TRBV7-2; CDR3: CASSLAATGGAGNTIYF
J: TRBJ2-7; D: -; V: TRBV7-9; CDR3: CASSLVLYEQYF
J: TRBJ2-5; D: -; V: TRBV27; CDR3: CASSQRGGETQYF
J: TRBJ2-5; D: -; V: TRBV7-9; CDR3: CASSPDRRDRETQYF
J: TRBJ1-1; D: -; V: TRBV5-4; CDR3: CASSSTDSTEAFF